This T cell receptor beta chain appears in the sequencing data of a study of blood T cell repertoires in COVID-19. This clone came up once. This CDR3 is built from 16 residues. Germline V gives CDR1 MNHEY, CDR2 SMNVEV (reference sequence). Trimming at V came to 5 bases and at J to 2 bases, leaving 11 bases not matched to a gene. As originally analysed: Counts of nucleated cells, estimated from reference gene primer amplification, were obtained. TCRdb keeps only in-frame clones here, not all; method: immunoSEQ multiplex PCR. The D gene and trimming were derived from the DNA, and the V and J assignments and clone size from that table. The table has 150,000 or so clones, around 90% seen once. Residents of 24 US areas, aged about 18 to 100 years, made up the participants.

The clonotype originates from a woman in her thirties or forties who had been exposed to COVID-19. The rearrangement uses TRBV27 and TRBJ1-1; 7 bases are shared with TRBD1. Sequencing input: PBMCs or T cells enriched from blood (not recorded which). The CDR3 region is CASSPWVGQINTEAFF. CDR3 in DNA: TGTGCCAGCAGTCCTTGGGTGGGACAGATCAACACTGAAGCTTTCTTT.